This TCR beta chain was sequenced in a study of control samples from healthy donors and cancer patients. Germline CDR1 and CDR2: SNHLY and FYNNEI. With 7 bases clipped from V and 0 bases from J, the junction kept 12 bases outside the gene matches. This CDR3 has 18 residues. Method: immunoSEQ multiplex PCR; TCRdb's copy keeps in-frame clones and lacks some. Among about 73,000 clones, 94% were seen once, and the ten largest hold over 5%. Sequencing used blood. The clonotype was recovered from a middle-aged woman in good health. The rearrangement joins TRBV2 to TRBJ1-5; 10 positions match TRBD1. The CDR3 nucleotides are TGTGCCAGCACGGACCGGGACAGGGGCTGGGATAGCAATCAGCCCCAGCATTTT. Translated, it gives CASTDRDRGWDSNQPQHF.